This TCR beta chain was sequenced in a study of cytomegalovirus exposure and HLA in healthy donors (dated by TCRdb to the late 2010s). For the study in its entirety: According to an earlier analysis of 587 of the donors, 200 million or so T cells yielded roughly 110 million unique TCR beta sequences and about 280 Gb of sequence data. Approximately 330 gigabases of sequencing data and roughly 80 million unique TCR sequences made up an early release that covered fewer than 650 HLA-typed donors. Of the approximately 370 genotyped donors, 75% to 85% were placed in the genetic ancestry cluster associated with self-reported Caucasian donors. The study aimed to test whether cataloging public T cell receptors could reveal signatures of past pathogen exposure. The study used immunosequencing to profile the T cell repertoires of approximately 650 subjects and linked those repertoires to cytomegalovirus serostatus. Along with the roughly 610-subject first cohort, a separate validation cohort of over a hundred different subjects was used. High-throughput TCR immunosequencing, statistical association of individual TCRs with disease status, and machine learning were combined to predict cytomegalovirus infection status. A later analysis re-analyzed previously published TCR beta repertoires from approximately 670 donors and added high-resolution HLA genotyping to study TCR occurrence patterns. In the later analysis, no new phenotypic data were used to find candidate immune exposures; instead, reliance was placed on TCR beta sequences and their occurrence across donors. In an earlier analysis of 500 to 650 of the donors, high-throughput TCR beta sequencing was used to judge whether each TCR beta V gene segment behaved as functional or pseudogenic. Donor age, sex, ethnicity and CMV serostatus were compiled together with the repertoire data. In a later genetic analysis, genome-wide SNP genotypes for about 65% of the 666 donors were used, and that subset was treated as a discovery cohort. All discovery cohort repertoires had been generated using a single sequencing platform. Class I and class II HLA loci were covered by the typing at four-digit resolution. Typing coverage differed by locus: A, B, C, DRB1 and DQB1 were typed in about 620-640 donors, DQA1 in 522, DPA1 in over 600, and DPB1 in 472. Because of strong linkage in the cohort, five DR-DQ haplotypes were treated as single units for association and clustering. Among under 450 genotyped donors of the cohort, an average of about 240,000 unique TCR beta nucleotide sequences were sequenced per donor, roughly a sixth of them non-productive.

The cohort was made up of hundreds of healthy bone marrow donors. All cohort members were sampled while nominally healthy, although unrecorded immune exposures were likely present. The donor was CMV seropositive and was included in the group of approximately 300 seropositive cohort members. A peripheral blood sample was provided by each donor, and peripheral blood mononuclear cells were used for TCR beta sequencing. Genomic DNA was extracted from the blood cell samples with the Qiagen DNeasy Blood Extraction Kit. A note on this clone: Its antigen target is currently unknown. Base qualities were left out, and no much larger clone turns up one base away. The sample contains more than one DNA sequence encoding this CDR3.

Preparation of the library involved the immunoSEQ multiplex PCR assay. The multiplex PCR relied on a mix of 60 forward primers for TCR Vbeta segments and 13 reverse primers for TCR Jbeta segments. A multiplex PCR assay on genomic DNA amplified the CDR3 region of rearranged TCR beta genes. The Illumina HiSeq System was used to sequence the amplified TCR beta libraries as 87-base-pair reads. In the source study's methods: Across the 640 or so repertoires, a later analysis counted some 80 million unique TCR beta chains, 9 million to 14 million of which were shared by at least two donors. Raw reads were error-corrected and collapsed into unique sequences by a nearest-neighbor algorithm in which closely related sequences were merged to remove PCR and sequencing errors. V, D and J gene segments were assigned by aligning CDR3 sequences to IMGT reference sequences. For a sequence to be retained, a match of at least six nucleotides to both a V gene segment and a J gene segment was required. A rearrangement counted as productive if the CDR3 had no stop codons and remained in frame with V and J, and every other rearrangement counted as non-productive. Following IMGT convention, CDR3 was defined as the stretch from the second conserved V-encoded cysteine to the conserved J-encoded phenylalanine. Sequences without an unambiguous match to a single V gene segment were excluded from the earlier analysis of about 600 of the donors. An earlier analysis of several hundred of the donors classified V segments as functional when productive rearrangements were above 56.7% and as segregating when the standard deviation between donors was above 5%. A statistical classification framework was built for diagnosing cytomegalovirus status from the catalog of TCR beta chain sequences. V and J gene assignment, in a later analysis, came from comparing TCR nucleotide sequences with IMGT/GENE-DB human TR gene sequences. A later analysis assigned CDR3 sequences and most-parsimonious VDJ recombination scenarios with the TCRdist pipeline. In a later analysis, every TCR beta chain was defined by the combination of its CDR3 amino acid sequence and its V-gene family, and reads without a unique V-gene family were dropped. As a way to deal with suspected cross-contamination and a sequencing artifact, a later analysis dropped 500 to 700 nucleotide sequences that were highly shared and had low generation probability. In a later analysis, a clonal expansion index was calculated for each public chain from normalized within-repertoire ranks of inferred template counts. In a later analysis, generation probabilities were computed using a VDJ recombination model fitted to out-of-frame rearrangements, and the results were checked against IGoR. In a later analysis, TCR-TCR, TCR-HLA and TCR-CMV co-occurrence was scored with hypergeometric tests, and a repertoire-size bias correction was applied to TCR pairs. A later analysis estimated false discovery rates by permuting HLA or CMV assignments 20 times. A later analysis grouped co-occurring TCRs with DBSCAN, adding TCRdist sequence similarity when clustering within HLA-allele-positive subsets. Co-occurrence clustering excluded repertoires with fewer than 30,000 or more than 120,000 public chains, plus five with anomalous nucleotide sharing. This immuneACCESS table, as held by TCRdb, lists in-frame sequences with V and J called but not all clones. Of the missing ones, under half trace to an unresolved V gene in checked studies; the others have no known cause. Clonal size and the V and J genes are those of that table, whereas D and trimming came from the DNA. The sample has around 170,000 clones on record, roughly 84% of them singletons. Around 3% of the sample goes to the ten largest clones.

The V end loses 6 bases and the J end loses 7 bases, and a stretch of 13 bases separates them. Including cysteine and phenylalanine, the CDR3 has 13 amino acids. Just CDR3 DNA is preserved here, 39 bases in frame from base 1. CDR1 and CDR2 are drawn from the germline V gene (reference sequence): LNHDA, SQIVND. General study outcomes and caveats: An association between a missense DCLRE1C variant and V-gene and J-gene trimming of TCR beta chains was found in a later genetic analysis and replicated in an independent cohort. In a later analysis, 15,000 to 20,000 TCR beta sequences were associated with specific HLA alleles at a false discovery rate of 0.05. Linkage disequilibrium might explain the correlated functional status among segregating V segments, but an unknown experimental factor could not be ruled out. When HLA alleles, especially DR and DQ, strongly co-occurred, TCR associations were difficult to assign to individual alleles. For the cohort, immune exposure information was limited to CMV serostatus. A further reported finding was that TCR beta sequences accurately predicted the HLA-A and HLA-B alleles for most subjects in the first cohort. Because counts were too low, seventeen rarely observed V segments, including chromosome 9 orphons, were left out of the earlier analysis of a few hundred of the donors. In a later analysis, HLA-associated TCR beta chains were found to be more clonally expanded and to have lower generation probabilities than equally common non-associated chains. In an earlier analysis of approximately 590 of the donors, most TCR beta V segments appeared in productive rearrangements about 87% or about 30% of the time, broadly matching IMGT annotations. This cohort had only TCR beta chains sequenced, and the lack of alpha or paired-chain data limited which features could be detected. Most CMV-associated TCR beta chains appeared to be HLA-restricted in a later analysis, and the HLA associations seemed to be driven largely by CMV exposure. In vitro tests confirmed that three of the cytomegalovirus-associated TCR beta chains recognize cytomegalovirus antigens. Because HLA typing was unavailable for some donors at each locus, only the typed subset was used in association tests. The study listed approximately 150 TCR beta chains as associated with cytomegalovirus. In a later analysis, the rate of TCR association differed among HLA loci, with DRB1 alleles having the most associated TCRs and HLA-C alleles having the fewest. According to the authors, the approach could potentially be generalized to other disease states and immunological phenotypes. Several of the top co-occurrence clusters appeared to be linked to parvovirus B19, influenza, CMV and Epstein-Barr virus, according to a later analysis. Compared with the approximately 670-donor mean, donors in an Asian-associated ancestry cluster had fewer N-insertions in productive TCRs, according to a later genetic analysis. Some IMGT-functional V segments, including TRBV6-2 and TRBV6-3, could not be told apart with the 87-base-pair reads, so those segments were excluded. Most TCR sequences were observed very rarely across donors, whereas some public TCRs were present in many individuals. A cluster of highly shared sequence variants was judged likely to represent a technical artifact of the sequencing pipeline. The presence/absence analyses assumed that sequencing depth was roughly uniform across donors, and that assumption may not be true. The classifier was reported to diagnose cytomegalovirus status with high specificity and sensitivity in both the original cohort and the validation cohort.

The rearrangement combines TRBV19 with TRBJ1-5; a confident D gene designation cannot be given. The material sequenced was PBMCs. The receptor comes from a woman in her 50s in good health and CMV-seropositive. The sequence in DNA is TGTGCCAGTAGCTCACGAACTAGCCAGCCCCAGCATTTT. This translates into CASSSRTSQPQHF.